These 10 T cell receptor beta chains came from one sample sequenced in a study of beta chain features in type 1 diabetes. Every bit of the isolated RNA underwent reverse transcription, so sequencing read expressed TCRB transcripts. Sequencing used immunoSEQ multiplex PCR; TCRdb keeps in-frame clones, though not all of them. The sample consists of 500,000 to 700,000 clones, less than 20% of them appearing once. Sample: naive CD4+ T cells from blood. The source of these receptors is a young man in good health.

There are a few counts of this clone. The chain has TRBV7-9 and TRBJ2-1, with D possibly being TRBD2 (7 bases). The CDR3 is 15 residues long. The V gene's germline CDR1 is SEHNR and CDR2 FQNEAQ (reference sequence). The ends were cut back, 5 bases at V and 5 bases at J, with 16 bases in the middle. In nucleotides, the CDR3 is TGTGCCAGCAGCCCCGGGGCCGGGGGGCACAATGAGCAGTTCTTC. This gives the protein CASSPGAGGHNEQFF. Full variable domain (missing parts from reference TRBV7-9 and TRBJ2-1): DTGVSQNPRHKITKRGQNVTFRCDPISEHNRLYWYRQTLGQGPEFLTYFQNEAQLEKSRLLSDRFSAERPKGSFSTLEIQRTEQGDSAMYLCASSPGAGGHNEQFFGPGTRLTVL.

The chain links TRBV5-1 to TRBJ2-6, with 8 bases fitting TRBD2. This CDR3 region has 20 residues. V lost 4 bases to trimming and J lost 0 bases; unmatched junction nucleotides: 15. Germline V gene lookup returns CDR1 SGHRS and CDR2 YFSETQ. CDR3 residues: CASSITPFSSGSSGANVLTF. In DNA form, the CDR3 reads TGCGCCAGCAGCATCACCCCCTTCTCTAGCGGGTCCTCTGGGGCCAACGTCCTGACTTTC.

This clone was found a few times. The chain couples TRBV28 to TRBJ2-4; 10 positions agree with TRBD1. Germline values: CDR1 MDHEN, CDR2 SYDVKM. The CDR3 sequence is 16 residues long. V shed 5 bases, J shed 3 bases, and the junction held 7 bases outside the gene matches. Here the CDR3 reads CASSIWTGGNKNIQYF. The CDR3 DNA reads as TGTGCCAGCAGTATTTGGACAGGGGGGAACAAAAACATTCAGTACTTC.

This clone was seen a handful of times. This chain links TRBV6-4 with TRBJ1-2; 12 bases agree with TRBD1. The CDR3 extends over 15 amino acids. Germline CDR1 MRHNA, CDR2 SNTAGT. Germline trimming cut 2 bases from V and 7 bases from J; bases unmatched to any gene: 5. The DNA for the CDR3 is TGTGCCAGCAGTGACGGGGGACAGGGGGCTGTTGGCTACACCTTC. It is translated as CASSDGGQGAVGYTF.

Only a few counts were recorded for this clone. DNA of the CDR3: TGTGCCAGCAGCTCGACAGATAGCTCTGGAAACACCATATATTTT. This codes for CASSSTDSSGNTIYF. The J gene is TRBJ1-3, the V gene TRBV7-9; TRBD1 might be the D (5 bases). In germline, CDR1 is SEHNR, CDR2 FQNEAQ (reference sequence). CDR3 length: 15 amino acids. Trimming pared 4 bases from V and 0 bases from J, leaving 10 bases between. The full variable domain, its missing parts supplied by reference TRBV7-9 and TRBJ1-3, is DTGVSQNPRHKITKRGQNVTFRCDPISEHNRLYWYRQTLGQGPEFLTYFQNEAQLEKSRLLSDRFSAERPKGSFSTLEIQRTEQGDSAMYLCASSSTDSSGNTIYFGEGSWLTVV.

About this clone: The same CDR3 can be traced to other DNA sequences in this sample. The chain carries TRBV7-2 and TRBJ2-5; D is uncertain. Germline V gene lookup returns CDR1 SGHTA and CDR2 FQGNSA. V gave up 5 bases and J gave up 2 bases, with 3 bases separating them. The CDR3 totals 11 residues. The CDR3 sequence: CASSLQETQYF. CDR3 DNA: TGTGCCAGCAGCCTGCAAGAGACCCAGTACTTC.

The chain employs TRBV18 and TRBJ1-1; possibly TRBD1 for D (5 bases). The germline gives CDR1 KGHSH, CDR2 LQKENI. V lost 10 bases to trimming and J lost 3 bases, with 18 bases between them. This CDR3 region has 14 residues. CDR3 protein: CATSREGHYTEAFF. CDR3 sequence (DNA): TGTGCCACCTCCCGAGAGGGGCATTACACTGAAGCTTTCTTT. The full variable domain, completed using reference TRBV18 and TRBJ1-1, is NAGVMQNPRHLVRRRGQEARLRCSPMKGHSHVYWYRQLPEEGLKFMVYLQKENIIDESGMPKERFSAEFPKEGPSILRIQQVVRGDSAAYFCATSREGHYTEAFFGQGTRLTVV.

The chain has TRBV5-4 and TRBJ2-7; TRBD1 matches at 8 bases. This CDR3 has 15 residues. Germline V gene lookup returns CDR1 SGHNT and CDR2 YYREEE (reference sequence). V lost 0 bases and J lost 5; bases outside the gene matches: 7. The CDR3 DNA follows: TGTGCCAGCAGCTTGGTTGCAGGGGGCGGCCACGAGCAGTACTTC. Amino acids: CASSLVAGGGHEQYF.

This clone was seen a few times. The J gene is TRBJ1-4, the V gene TRBV11-2; 8 bases agree with TRBD1. Germline trimming cut 4 bases from V and 8 bases from J; bases unmatched to any gene: 9. The CDR3 is 15 amino acids. Germline V gene lookup returns CDR1 SGHAT and CDR2 FQNNGV. CDR3 DNA sequence: TGTGCCAGCAGCTCCCTGACAGGGGTGGGGGAAAAACTGTTTTTT. It is translated as CASSSLTGVGEKLFF.

This clone was counted between two and nine times. The chain joins TRBV10-3 to TRBJ2-3, with 16 bases lining up with TRBD2. This CDR3 has 18 residues. Looked up from germline, CDR1 is ENHRY and CDR2 is SYGVKD. The ends lost 6 bases at V and 0 bases at J; junction bases unmatched: 6. In DNA form, the CDR3 reads TGTGCCATCAGCGGGACTAGCGGGAGGGACGGTAGCACAGATACGCAGTATTTT. It encodes CAISGTSGRDGSTDTQYF.